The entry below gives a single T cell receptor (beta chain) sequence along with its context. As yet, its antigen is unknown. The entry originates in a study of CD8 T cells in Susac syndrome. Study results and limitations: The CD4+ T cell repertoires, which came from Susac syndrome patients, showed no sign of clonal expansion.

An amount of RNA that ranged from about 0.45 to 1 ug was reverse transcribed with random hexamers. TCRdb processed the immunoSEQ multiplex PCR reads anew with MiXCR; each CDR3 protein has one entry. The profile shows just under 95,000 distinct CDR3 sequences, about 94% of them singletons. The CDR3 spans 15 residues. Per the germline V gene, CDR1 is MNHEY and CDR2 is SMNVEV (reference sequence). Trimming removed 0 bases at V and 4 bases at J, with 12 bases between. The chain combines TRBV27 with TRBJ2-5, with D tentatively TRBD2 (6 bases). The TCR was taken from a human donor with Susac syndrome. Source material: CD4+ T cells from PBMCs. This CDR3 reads CASSLSLRRGETQYF. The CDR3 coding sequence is TGTGCCAGCAGTTTATCCTTGAGGCGGGGAGAGACCCAGTACTTC.